These T cell receptor beta chains were read from a single sample in a study of OX40 agonist ivuxolimab in advanced cancers. Some clones are missing from TCRdb's copy, which holds only in-frame ones; the method was immunoSEQ multiplex PCR. There are about 13,000 clones in the sample; over 70% occur only once, and 24% lies in the top ten. The source was CD4+ or CD8+ T cells sorted from blood, collected in a trial of the OX40 agonist ivuxolimab. These receptors came from an adult with an advanced solid tumor such as melanoma, head and neck, liver or kidney cancer. CDR3s leave out the opening cysteine and the closing phenylalanine or tryptophan.

v_call,cdr3_aa
TRBV6-6,ASSYSGSSYEQY
TRBV6-6,ASSPRGALH
TRBV6-1,ASSESIPAVLVPYEQY
TRBV4-2,ASSQPGLGGTYEQY
TRBV25-1,ASSSARGVGPGELF
TRBV10-2,ASRDRENYYGYT
TRBV15,ATSREGQGRENIQY
TRBV6-6,ASRTPGGQTDTQY
TRBV19,ASSIWGNNEQF
TRBV5-6,ASSSLGEDRGLDYGYT
TRBV5-1,ASSTDYNQPQH
TRBV7-9,ASSLFQRSGELF
TRBV7-9,ASSLTLSGVYQETQY
TRBV29-1,SVEGGSEGYT
TRBV28,ASRYSSGRAFPTGFLDTQY
TRBV29-1,SPSLGTGDYEQY
TRBV30,AWSPGVRGPLQETQY
TRBV7-7,ASSRHLEDNEQF
TRBV7-6,ASSLPRPYNEQF
TRBV28,ASRQTGGSGANVLT
TRBV7-3,ASSLIAQETQY
TRBV27,ASSVVGGLSTDTQY
TRBV19,ASSERGPMNTEAF
TRBV10-1,ASSEQRSYGYT
TRBV29-1,SVLRTENYGYT
TRBV4-1,ASSPRDTNNEKLF
TRBV2,ASRREPNQPQH
TRBV9,ASSVEGLSITDTQY
TRBV9,ASGLGRNTEAF
TRBV2,ASSERPSNTEAF
TRBV18,ASSPPDPRLNTGELF
TRBV19,ASRTGAINQPQH
TRBV6-5,ASSYSEGALTEAF
TRBV30,AWSPYSEQF